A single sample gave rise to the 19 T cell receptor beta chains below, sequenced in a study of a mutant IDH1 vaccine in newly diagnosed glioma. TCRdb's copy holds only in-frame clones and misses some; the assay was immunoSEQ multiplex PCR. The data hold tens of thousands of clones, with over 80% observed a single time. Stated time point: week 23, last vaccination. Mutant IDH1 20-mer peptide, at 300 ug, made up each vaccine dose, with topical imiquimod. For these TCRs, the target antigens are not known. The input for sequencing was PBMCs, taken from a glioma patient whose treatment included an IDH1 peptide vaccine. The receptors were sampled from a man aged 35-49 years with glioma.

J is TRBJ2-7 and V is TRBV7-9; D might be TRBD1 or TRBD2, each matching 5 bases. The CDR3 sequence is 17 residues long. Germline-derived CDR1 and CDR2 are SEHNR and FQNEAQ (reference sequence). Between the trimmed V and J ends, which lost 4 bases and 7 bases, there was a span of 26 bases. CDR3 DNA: TGTGCCAGCAGCTCCTCCTACGACAGTGTAAATCCGGGGGAGCAGTACTTC. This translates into CASSSSYDSVNPGEQYF.

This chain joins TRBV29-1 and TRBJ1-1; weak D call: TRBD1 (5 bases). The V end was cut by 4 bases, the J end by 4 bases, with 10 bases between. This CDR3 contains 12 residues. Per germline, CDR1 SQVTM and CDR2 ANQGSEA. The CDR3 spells CSVVRGSTEAFF. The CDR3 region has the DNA TGCAGCGTTGTGAGGGGATCCACTGAAGCTTTCTTT.

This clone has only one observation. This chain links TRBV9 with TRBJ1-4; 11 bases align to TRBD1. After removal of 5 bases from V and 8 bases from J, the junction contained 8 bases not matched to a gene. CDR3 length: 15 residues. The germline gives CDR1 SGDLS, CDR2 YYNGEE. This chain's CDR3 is CASRAGTGGDEKLFF. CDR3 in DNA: TGTGCCAGCAGAGCCGGGACAGGGGGGGACGAAAAACTGTTTTTT.

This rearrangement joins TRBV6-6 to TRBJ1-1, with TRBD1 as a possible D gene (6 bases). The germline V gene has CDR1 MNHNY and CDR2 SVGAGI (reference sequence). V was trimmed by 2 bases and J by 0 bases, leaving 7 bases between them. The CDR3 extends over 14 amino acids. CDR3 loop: CASSYGGLNTEAFF. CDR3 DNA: TGTGCCAGCAGTTACGGGGGCCTGAACACTGAAGCTTTCTTT.

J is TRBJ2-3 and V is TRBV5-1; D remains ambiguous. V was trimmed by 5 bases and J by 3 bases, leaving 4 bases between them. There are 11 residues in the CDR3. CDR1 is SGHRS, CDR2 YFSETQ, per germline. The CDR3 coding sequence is TGCGCCAGCAGGGTTACAGATACGCAGTATTTT. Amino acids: CASRVTDTQYF.

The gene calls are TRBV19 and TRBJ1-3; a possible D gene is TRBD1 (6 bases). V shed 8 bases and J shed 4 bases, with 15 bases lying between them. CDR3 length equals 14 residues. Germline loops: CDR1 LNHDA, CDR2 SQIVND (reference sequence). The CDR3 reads CASHPVGGGNTIYF. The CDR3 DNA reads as TGTGCCAGTCACCCCGTCGGGGGCGGAAACACCATATATTTT.

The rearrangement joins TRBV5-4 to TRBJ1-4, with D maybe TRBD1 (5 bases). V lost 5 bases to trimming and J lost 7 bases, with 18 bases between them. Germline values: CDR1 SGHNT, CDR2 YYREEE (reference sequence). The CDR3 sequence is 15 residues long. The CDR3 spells CASSSPGAGTEKLFF. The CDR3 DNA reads TGTGCCAGCAGTAGCCCCGGGGCCGGAACTGAAAAACTGTTTTTT.

CDR3 DNA sequence: TGTGCCAGCAGTGAATCGGGACAACTTATAGAGACCCAGTACTTC. Amino acids: CASSESGQLIETQYF. This chain joins TRBV2 and TRBJ2-5; tentatively, D is TRBD1 (6 bases). Deletions cut 2 bases from V and 4 bases from J, with 14 bases between. There are 15 residues in the CDR3. Per the germline V gene, CDR1 is SNHLY and CDR2 is FYNNEI.

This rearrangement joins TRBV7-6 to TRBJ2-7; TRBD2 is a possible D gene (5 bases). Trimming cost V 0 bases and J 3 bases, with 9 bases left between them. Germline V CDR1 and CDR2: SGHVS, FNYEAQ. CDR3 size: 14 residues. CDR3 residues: CASSLANAGYEQYF. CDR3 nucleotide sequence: TGTGCCAGCAGCTTAGCGAATGCGGGCTACGAGCAGTACTTC.

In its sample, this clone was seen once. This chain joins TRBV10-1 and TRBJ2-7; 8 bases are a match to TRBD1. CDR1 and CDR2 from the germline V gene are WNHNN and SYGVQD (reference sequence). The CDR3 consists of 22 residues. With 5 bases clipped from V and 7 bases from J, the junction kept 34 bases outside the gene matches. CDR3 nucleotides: TGCGCCAGCAGTTCTCTGAGGACTGCTGGGTTACCCCGGGACAGGACAATTAAGGAGCAGTACTTC. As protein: CASSSLRTAGLPRDRTIKEQYF.

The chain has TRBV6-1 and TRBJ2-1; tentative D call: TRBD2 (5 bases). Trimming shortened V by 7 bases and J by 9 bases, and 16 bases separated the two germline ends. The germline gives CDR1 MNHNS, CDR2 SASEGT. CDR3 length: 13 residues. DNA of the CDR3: TGTGCCAGCATTGACTATAGTATTGGTGAGCAGTTCTTC. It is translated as CASIDYSIGEQFF.

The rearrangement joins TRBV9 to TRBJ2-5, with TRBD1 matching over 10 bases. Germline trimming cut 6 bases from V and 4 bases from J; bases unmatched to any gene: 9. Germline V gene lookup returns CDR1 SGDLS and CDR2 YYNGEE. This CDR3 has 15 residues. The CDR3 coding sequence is TGTGCCAGCACCCGGGACAGGGGTGTCATAGAGACCCAGTACTTC. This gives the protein CASTRDRGVIETQYF.

The DNA for the CDR3 is TGTGCCAGCAGCTTTGGAGGGAACACCGGGGAGCTGTTTTTT. As protein: CASSFGGNTGELFF. The rearrangement uses TRBV11-2 and TRBJ2-2; D may be TRBD2 (5 bases). In germline, CDR1 is SGHAT, CDR2 FQNNGV. V was trimmed by 3 bases and J by 1 base, leaving 6 bases between them. The length of the CDR3 is 14 residues. Based on the CDR3 plus reference TRBV11-2 and TRBJ2-2, the full variable domain is EAGVAQSPRYKIIEKRQSVAFWCNPISGHATLYWYQQILGQGPKLLIQFQNNGVVDDSQLPKDRFSAERLKGVDSTLKIQPAKLEDSAVYLCASSFGGNTGELFFGEGSRLTVL.

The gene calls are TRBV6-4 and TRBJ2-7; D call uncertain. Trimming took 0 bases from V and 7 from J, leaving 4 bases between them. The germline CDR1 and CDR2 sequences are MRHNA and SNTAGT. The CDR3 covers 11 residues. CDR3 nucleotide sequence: TGTGCCAGCAGTGACTCCGGGGAGCAGTACTTC. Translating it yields CASSDSGEQYF.

The CDR3 coding sequence is TGTGCCAGCAGCTTGGGGGCCGCACCCTACGAGCAGTACTTC. The encoded protein is CASSLGAAPYEQYF. The chain uses TRBV5-4 and TRBJ2-7, with no clear D. The germline CDR1 and CDR2 sequences are SGHNT and YYREEE (reference sequence). The CDR3 totals 14 residues. The ends were cut back, 0 bases at V and 2 bases at J, with 9 bases in the middle.

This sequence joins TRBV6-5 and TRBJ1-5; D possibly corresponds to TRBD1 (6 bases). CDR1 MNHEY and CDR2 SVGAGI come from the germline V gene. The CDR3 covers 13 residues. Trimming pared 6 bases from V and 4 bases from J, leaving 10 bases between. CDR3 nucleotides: TGTGCCAGCAGAGGGGGGCTAAATCAGCCCCAGCATTTT. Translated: CASRGGLNQPQHF.

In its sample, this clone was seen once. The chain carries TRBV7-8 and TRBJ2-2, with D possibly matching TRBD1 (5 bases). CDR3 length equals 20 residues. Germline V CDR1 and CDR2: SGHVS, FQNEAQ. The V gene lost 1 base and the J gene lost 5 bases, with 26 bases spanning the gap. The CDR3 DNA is TGTGCCAGCAGCTTAGAGGTGGGGCGAGGAATGTCCCTCAAAACCGGGGAGCTGTTTTTT. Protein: CASSLEVGRGMSLKTGELFF.

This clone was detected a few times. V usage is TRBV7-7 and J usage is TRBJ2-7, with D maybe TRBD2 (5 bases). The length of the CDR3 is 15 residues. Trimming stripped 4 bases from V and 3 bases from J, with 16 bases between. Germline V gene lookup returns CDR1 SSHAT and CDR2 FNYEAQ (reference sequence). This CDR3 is CASSSRPGRGYEQYF. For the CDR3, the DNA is TGTGCCAGCAGCTCAAGGCCCGGCCGGGGCTACGAGCAGTACTTC.

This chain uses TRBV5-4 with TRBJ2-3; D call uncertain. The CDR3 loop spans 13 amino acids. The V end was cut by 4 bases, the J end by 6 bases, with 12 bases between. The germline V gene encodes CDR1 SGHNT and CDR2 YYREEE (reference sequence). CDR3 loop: CASSNRTMDTQYF. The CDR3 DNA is TGTGCCAGCAGCAACCGGACGATGGATACGCAGTATTTT.